Listed below are T cell receptor beta chains from one sample, sequenced in a study of T cell repertoires in cytomegalovirus infection. TCRdb independently ran MiXCR on the reads; one entry per CDR3 protein. The table has approximately 190,000 distinct CDR3 sequences, approximately 9.6% seen once. Sequences were obtained from PBMCs. All receptors derive from a human donor in good health (CMV status not recorded). Some clones in this sample may be carry-over from other donors' samples. Each CDR3 is given with its conserved first and last residue. D genes are given only for firm matches. A row's size may be missing; if present it is once, few, many or a size class.

>NA|NA|TRBJ2-3|TRBV4-3
CASSQGGLGVYGTDTQYF
TGCGCCAGCAGCCAAGGGGGCTTGGGGGTGTACGGAACAGATACGCAGTATTTT
>once|NA|TRBJ1-1|TRBV6-5
CASKTGLFEAFF
TGTGCCAGCAAAACGGGACTGTTTGAAGCTTTCTTT
>NA|NA|TRBJ1-5|TRBV7-2
CARARGGGHNQPQHF
TGTGCCAGAGCCCGGGGGGGGGGGCACAATCAGCCCCAGCATTTT
>few|NA|TRBJ2-7|TRBV6-1
CASSVVGRDNEQYF
TGTGCCAGCAGTGTCGTGGGCAGGGACAACGAGCAGTACTTC
>few|NA|TRBJ2-7|TRBV4-3
CASSQGTASSYEQYF
TGCGCCAGCAGCCAGGGGACCGCTAGCTCCTACGAGCAGTACTTC
>few|NA|TRBJ1-6|TRBV20-1
CSAPPGTTNSPLHF
TGCAGTGCTCCCCCCGGGACAACAAATTCACCCCTCCACTTT
>many|NA|TRBJ2-2|TRBV24-1
CATSDSGGSYTGELFF
TGTGCCACCAGTGATTCCGGAGGGTCCTACACCGGGGAGCTGTTTTTT
>many|TRBD1|TRBJ2-1|TRBV11-3
CASSEGASSYNEQFF
TGTGCCAGCAGCGAGGGGGCTAGTTCCTACAATGAGCAGTTCTTC
>few|NA|TRBJ2-2|TRBV7-6
CASSSWASNTGELFF
TGTGCCAGCAGCTCCTGGGCCTCGAACACCGGGGAGCTGTTTTTT
>many|NA|TRBJ1-2|TRBV7-8
CASSFAAYGYTF
TGTGCCAGCAGCTTCGCCGCCTATGGCTACACCTTC
>many|NA|TRBJ2-1|TRBV7-2
CASSLPPGVSYNEQFF
TGTGCCAGCAGCCTTCCGCCAGGTGTATCCTACAATGAGCAGTTCTTC
>many|NA|TRBJ2-7|TRBV2
CASSERDSSYEQYF
TGTGCCAGCAGTGAACGGGACTCCTCCTACGAGCAGTACTTC
>many|NA|TRBJ2-1|TRBV18
CASSPSKGNEQFF
TGTGCCAGCTCACCATCAAAAGGGAATGAGCAGTTCTTC
>NA|NA|TRBJ1-5|TRBV19
CASTMGGINQPQHF
TGTGCCAGTACCATGGGAGGAATCAATCAGCCCCAGCATTTT
>NA|TRBD1|TRBJ2-7|TRBV11-2
CASSERTGSSYEQYF
TGTGCCAGCAGCGAGCGGACAGGGAGCTCCTACGAGCAGTACTTC
>NA|NA|TRBJ2-7|TRBV11-2
CASSLGPQAFNEQYF
TGTGCCAGCAGCTTAGGACCCCAGGCTTTTAACGAGCAGTACTTC
>many|NA|TRBJ1-5|TRBV7-2
CASSSNGGSNQPQHF
TGTGCCAGCAGCTCTAACGGGGGCAGCAATCAGCCCCAGCATTTT
>NA|NA|TRBJ2-1|TRBV6-2/TRBV6-3
CASSYSAGSLRRSYNDQFF
TGTGCCAGCAGTTACTCGGCCGGTAGCCTGCGGAGGTCCTACAATGATCAGTTCTTC
>few|TRBD2|TRBJ2-3|TRBV4-3
CASSQAGLGRPTDTQYF
TGCGCCAGCAGCCAAGCCGGACTAGGAAGACCCACAGATACGCAGTATTTT
>many|NA|TRBJ2-1|TRBV19
CASSDSTEVDEQFF
TGTGCCAGTAGTGACTCGACAGAAGTCGATGAGCAGTTCTTC
>many|NA|TRBJ2-5|TRBV12-3/TRBV12-4
CASSPEETQYF
TGTGCCAGCAGCCCGGAAGAGACCCAGTACTTC
>NA|NA|TRBJ1-2|TRBV12-3/TRBV12-4
CASSFGVVYGYTF
TGTGCCAGCAGTTTTGGAGTGGTCTATGGCTACACCTTC
>many|TRBD2|TRBJ2-7|TRBV28
CASSSVETSGSSVAYEQYF
TGTGCCAGCAGTTCGGTCGAGACTAGCGGGAGTTCGGTCGCCTACGAGCAGTACTTC
>NA|NA|TRBJ1-2|TRBV28
CASSLLPAHPLF
TGTGCCAGCAGTTTATTGCCGGCACATCCCCTATTC
>many|TRBD2|TRBJ2-5|TRBV20-1
CSAMSASGSQETQYF
TGCAGTGCTATGTCGGCTAGCGGGAGTCAGGAGACCCAGTACTTC
>few|NA|TRBJ2-2|TRBV20-1
CSARDPMRRDPENTGELFF
TGCAGTGCTAGAGATCCCATGCGTCGTGACCCCGAGAACACCGGGGAGCTGTTTTTT
>many|NA|TRBJ1-2|TRBV14
CASSQDWGMNGYTF
TGTGCCAGCAGCCAGGACTGGGGGATGAATGGCTACACCTTC
>many|TRBD1|TRBJ2-7|TRBV5-4
CASSSGQGAYEQYF
TGTGCCAGCAGCTCTGGACAGGGCGCCTACGAGCAGTACTTC
>many|NA|TRBJ2-1|TRBV24-1
CATSDPDTTSSYNEQFF
TGTGCCACCAGTGACCCGGACACCACGAGCTCCTACAATGAGCAGTTCTTC
>many|TRBD2|TRBJ2-1|TRBV7-2
CASSPRLAGGLNEQFF
TGTGCCAGCAGCCCTCGACTAGCGGGGGGGCTTAATGAGCAGTTCTTC
>many|TRBD2|TRBJ2-3|TRBV7-3
CASSSGTSGGGADTQYF
TGTGCCAGCAGCTCCGGGACTAGCGGCGGGGGGGCAGATACGCAGTATTTT
>many|NA|TRBJ2-2|TRBV11-1
CASSLDRANTGELFF
TGTGCCAGCAGCTTAGACAGGGCAAACACCGGGGAGCTGTTTTTT
>many|TRBD2|TRBJ2-1|TRBV6-2/TRBV6-3
CASRSGTSGKSYNEQFF
TGTGCCAGCAGAAGCGGGACTAGCGGGAAATCCTACAATGAGCAGTTCTTC
>NA|NA|TRBJ2-3|TRBV2
CASSEQGPSTDTQYF
TGTGCCAGCAGTGAGCAGGGACCTAGCACAGATACGCAGTATTTT
>few|NA|TRBJ2-5|TRBV4-1
CASSQRAGPFQETQYF
TGCGCCAGCAGCCAGAGGGCCGGGCCCTTTCAAGAGACCCAGTACTTC
>many|NA|TRBJ2-7|TRBV7-2
CASSFGPYEQYF
TGTGCCAGCAGCTTCGGGCCCTACGAGCAGTACTTC
>few|NA|TRBJ2-2|TRBV19
CASSMGLDSGELFF
TGTGCCAGTAGTATGGGATTAGATAGCGGGGAGCTGTTTTTT
>many|NA|TRBJ1-2|TRBV28
CASSSIGRSDGYTF
TGTGCCAGCAGTTCAATCGGCAGGTCGGATGGCTACACCTTC
>NA|NA|TRBJ2-1|TRBV12-3/TRBV12-4
CGSSAGLSYNEQFF
TGTGGCAGCAGCGCAGGACTGTCCTACAATGAGCAGTTCTTC
>many|NA|TRBJ2-7|TRBV7-9
CASSSESSYEQYF
TGTGCCAGCAGCTCAGAGAGCTCCTACGAGCAGTACTTC
>few|NA|TRBJ1-2|TRBV29-1
CSVDSYTYGYTF
TGCAGCGTTGACAGTTATACCTATGGCTACACCTTC
>many|NA|TRBJ2-7|TRBV20-1
CSARDTLGSSSYEQYF
TGCAGTGCTAGAGACACTCTAGGGAGCAGCTCCTACGAGCAGTACTTC
>many|TRBD2|TRBJ2-1|TRBV7-8
CASSLFPGTSGENPYNEQFF
TGTGCCAGCAGCCTCTTCCCCGGGACTAGCGGCGAGAACCCCTACAATGAGCAGTTCTTC
>many|TRBD2|TRBJ2-3|TRBV6-2/TRBV6-3
CASSYSPRLAGVTDTQYF
TGTGCCAGCAGTTACTCGCCGAGACTAGCGGGAGTCACAGATACGCAGTATTTT
>many|TRBD1|TRBJ1-1|TRBV7-9
CASSIPTGGNTEAFF
TGTGCCAGCAGCATACCTACAGGGGGGAACACTGAAGCTTTCTTT
>many|TRBD2|TRBJ2-1|TRBV7-2
CASTLTPGRAYEQFF
TGTGCCAGCACCCTTACCCCCGGGAGGGCCTATGAGCAGTTCTTC
>many|NA|TRBJ1-6|TRBV20-1
CSASGPGQNSPLHF
TGCAGTGCTTCGGGCCCAGGGCAGAATTCACCCCTCCACTTT
>many|NA|TRBJ1-5|TRBV7-8
CASSFGLGRDSNQPQHF
TGTGCCAGCAGCTTTGGCCTAGGCAGGGATAGCAATCAGCCCCAGCATTTT
>NA|TRBD2|TRBJ2-7|TRBV6-8
CASSRTGTSGGEQYF
TGTGCCAGCAGTCGCACCGGGACGTCGGGGGGCGAGCAGTACTTC
>many|NA|TRBJ2-1|TRBV12-3/TRBV12-4
CASSSLKGGATGEQFF
TGTGCCAGCAGTTCTCTCAAAGGGGGGGCGACGGGAGAGCAGTTCTTC
>NA|NA|TRBJ1-2|TRBV7-2
CASSSILGYGYTF
TGTGCCAGCAGCTCCATTTTGGGCTATGGCTACACCTTC
>NA|NA|TRBJ2-1|TRBV5-6
CASSLAVRGFNEQFF
TGTGCCAGCAGCTTGGCCGTCAGGGGTTTCAATGAGCAGTTCTTC
>NA|NA|TRBJ2-4|TRBV7-2
CASSPREGVNIQYF
TGTGCCAGCAGCCCTCGAGAAGGGGTAAACATTCAGTACTTC
>many|NA|TRBJ2-4|TRBV28
CASSFRGNIQYF
TGTGCCAGCAGTTTTCGTGGAAACATTCAGTACTTC
>many|NA|TRBJ1-2|TRBV7-2
CASSLRGNYGYTF
TGTGCCAGCAGCTTACGAGGGAACTATGGCTACACCTTC
>many|TRBD1|TRBJ1-2|TRBV7-9
CASSFPPGQKNYGYTF
TGTGCCAGCAGCTTTCCTCCGGGACAGAAAAACTATGGCTACACCTTC
>many|TRBD1|TRBJ1-1|TRBV6-2/TRBV6-3
CASSYLRFGTGLRANTEAFF
TGTGCCAGCAGTTACTTAAGGTTTGGGACAGGCCTGAGGGCGAACACTGAAGCTTTCTTT
>many|NA|TRBJ2-5|TRBV7-2
CASSPSSGTLGTQYF
TGTGCCAGCAGCCCCTCGTCCGGGACCCTCGGGACCCAGTACTTC
>many|TRBD2|TRBJ2-1|TRBV28
CASSPGLAGGPNEQFF
TGTGCCAGCAGCCCGGGACTAGCGGGAGGGCCCAATGAGCAGTTCTTC
>many|TRBD1|TRBJ1-6|TRBV7-4
CASSPPRGSSYNSPLHF
TGTGCCAGCAGCCCCCCCAGGGGGAGCTCCTATAATTCACCCCTCCACTTT